This T cell receptor beta chain was sequenced during a study of T cells expressing NK-cell markers. Per germline, CDR1 LGHNA and CDR2 YNFKEQ. This CDR3 has 15 amino acids. Study-wide findings and caveats: HCMV specificity of the expanded NKG2C+ T cell clones stayed unclear.

Remarks on this clonotype: Its specificity is not known.

TCRdb reworked the 5' RACE reads into one entry per CDR3 protein, no DNA. This sample's table has about 150,000 distinct CDR3 sequences. The clonotype was recovered from a man between 18 and 69 years old in good health. The genes are TRBV4-2 and TRBJ1-5. Sequenced input: blood T cells: a sorted CD56 or NKG2C T cell subset, CD4+ or CD8+ T cells, or bulk PBMC T cells (not recorded which). The chain's CDR3 is CASSQAGSNNQPQHF.